A selection of T cell receptor beta chains follows, all from one sample in a study of regulatory T cells in long-lasting Graves disease. MiXCR, run by TCRdb on the multiplex PCR reads, gives a single entry per CDR3 protein. The sample lists fewer than 600,000 distinct CDR3 sequences, about 22% occurring once. Source: peripheral blood mononuclear cells (PBMCs), taken when the disease was refractory, from a patient treated with antithyroid drugs. These receptors were collected from a female donor with Graves disease. The CDR3 runs from the conserved cysteine through the conserved F or W. Fields, in order: V gene, J gene, clone size, D gene, CDR3 DNA, CDR3 protein. The D gene is left open where the match is weak. Part of the rows lack a size; the others show once, few, many or a class for expanded clones.

TRBV11-2,TRBJ1-4,many,NA,TGTGCCAGCAGTCCACTTAGGGGGAGTGAAAAACTGTTTTTT,CASSPLRGSEKLFF
TRBV19,TRBJ2-2,NA,TRBD1,TGTGCCAGTAAAGAGGACAGGGGCACCGGGGAGCTGTTTTTT,CASKEDRGTGELFF
TRBV5-1,TRBJ1-1,many,TRBD1,TGCGCCAGGACACAGGGGGAGACTGAAGCTTTCTTT,CARTQGETEAFF
TRBV28,TRBJ1-6,many,TRBD1,TGTGCCAGCAGATATAAACCCCAGGGACAGAATAATTCACCCCTCCACTTT,CASRYKPQGQNNSPLHF
TRBV10-3,TRBJ1-4,NA,NA,TGTGCCATCAGTTCCCGGGCAGGGGTTAATGAAAAACTGTTTTTT,CAISSRAGVNEKLFF
TRBV29-1,TRBJ1-3,NA,NA,TGCAGCGTGCATGGGACGGGTGGAAACACCATATATTTT,CSVHGTGGNTIYF
TRBV7-9,TRBJ2-7,NA,NA,TGTGCCAGCAGCCGACTAACTAGCTCCGAGCAGTACTTC,CASSRLTSSEQYF
TRBV12-3/TRBV12-4,TRBJ2-1,NA,TRBD1,TGTGCCAGCACCCACCGGGACAGGGGTAATGGGGAGCAGTTCTTC,CASTHRDRGNGEQFF
TRBV20-1,TRBJ2-7,many,TRBD1,TGCAGTGCTAGTCTTAACAGGGGAAGGAACGAGCAGTACTTC,CSASLNRGRNEQYF
TRBV4-3,TRBJ1-4,NA,TRBD1,TGCGCCAGCAGCCAAGTAGGGGGCAGAGAAAAACTGTTTTTT,CASSQVGGREKLFF
TRBV6-1,TRBJ1-3,NA,NA,TGTGCCAGTCAACAGGGTCCCCACTCTGGAAACACCATATATTTT,CASQQGPHSGNTIYF
TRBV2,TRBJ2-2,many,TRBD2,TGTGCCAGCAGGGGACTAGCGGGGGAGGTGGGGGAGCTGTTTTTT,CASRGLAGEVGELFF
TRBV6-5,TRBJ2-7,NA,NA,TGTGCCAGCAGCTACGGGTCCCTATCCTACGAGCAGTACTTC,CASSYGSLSYEQYF
TRBV12-3/TRBV12-4,TRBJ1-4,few,NA,TGTGCCAGCAGTTTCCGTGGAGACGAAAAACTGTTTTTT,CASSFRGDEKLFF
TRBV11-3,TRBJ1-2,few,NA,TGTGCCAGCAGCCCCGGGGCTTTAGGCTACACCTTC,CASSPGALGYTF
TRBV7-2,TRBJ1-5,many,TRBD1,TGTGCCAGCAGCTTTGGACAGGGGGATCAGCCCCAGCATTTT,CASSFGQGDQPQHF
TRBV19,TRBJ2-3,NA,NA,TGTGCCAGTAGTATGTTTCCGCTTGGACAGCCTAGCACAGATACGCAGTATTTT,CASSMFPLGQPSTDTQYF
TRBV7-9,TRBJ2-1,NA,TRBD1,TGTGCCAGCAGCCCATCCGGGACAGGGATCTACAATGAGCAGTTCTTC,CASSPSGTGIYNEQFF
TRBV28,TRBJ2-7,many,TRBD1,TGTGCCAGCAGATTACCGGGACAGACCTACGAGCAGTACTTC,CASRLPGQTYEQYF
TRBV7-2,TRBJ1-2,many,TRBD1,TGTGCCAGCAGCTTCGGGACAGGGGTTTCCTTAGGCTACACCTTC,CASSFGTGVSLGYTF
TRBV27,TRBJ1-6,many,NA,TGTGCCAGCCGGGGAGGGAATTCACCCCTCCACTTT,CASRGGNSPLHF
TRBV11-3,TRBJ1-1,NA,NA,TGTGCCAGCAGCTTAGATGGGGGAAACACTGAAGCTTTCTTT,CASSLDGGNTEAFF
TRBV7-2,TRBJ2-2,NA,TRBD2,TGTGCCAGCAGCCCCCGGACTAGGACCGGGGAGCTGTTTTTT,CASSPRTRTGELFF
TRBV5-6,TRBJ2-5,few,NA,TGTGCCAGCAGCTTTGCAACCCCAAGGACCCAGTACTTC,CASSFATPRTQYF
TRBV28,TRBJ1-1,many,NA,TGTGCCAGCAGTCCCCACAGGGTACTGAACACTGAAGCTTTCTTT,CASSPHRVLNTEAFF
TRBV28,TRBJ2-7,many,NA,TGTGCCAGCAGTGGGGTCCTCGGAGAAGAGCAGTACTTC,CASSGVLGEEQYF
TRBV28,TRBJ1-4,many,NA,TGTGCCAGCAGTTTGCTGGTTAATGAAAAACTGTTTTTT,CASSLLVNEKLFF
TRBV28,TRBJ2-7,NA,TRBD1,TGTGCCAGCAGTTACGCTTCCTTGACAGGGGGCGCTTACGAGCAGTACTTC,CASSYASLTGGAYEQYF
TRBV7-2,TRBJ2-7,many,TRBD1,TGTGCCAGCAGCCGCGGACAGGCCTACGAGCAGTACTTC,CASSRGQAYEQYF
TRBV7-2,TRBJ1-6,many,TRBD1,TGTGCCAGCAGCTTCGACAGGGTAGCATTCCTCCACTTT,CASSFDRVAFLHF
TRBV20-1,TRBJ1-4,many,TRBD1,TGCAGTGCTCCCCGGACAGGGGAAAATGAAAAACTGTTTTTT,CSAPRTGENEKLFF
TRBV3-1,TRBJ1-2,few,TRBD1,TGTGCCAGCAGAGGGGACAGGTCGAACTATGGCTACACCTTC,CASRGDRSNYGYTF
TRBV6-5,TRBJ2-7,many,TRBD2,TGTGCCAGCAGTTATTCAGGTAGCGGGGTGTCCTCCTACGAGCAGTACTTC,CASSYSGSGVSSYEQYF
TRBV10-3,TRBJ2-5,NA,NA,TGTGCCATCGGGGACATCAGACCAGGGGAGACCCAGTACTTC,CAIGDIRPGETQYF
TRBV6-2/TRBV6-3,TRBJ2-7,many,TRBD1,TGTGCCAGCACCAACTCCGGGGACAGGATCGGGTACTTC,CASTNSGDRIGYF
TRBV7-9,TRBJ2-7,NA,NA,TGTGCCAGCAGCTTATCTAGCGTGCTCCGCGAGCAGTACTTC,CASSLSSVLREQYF
TRBV28,TRBJ2-2,few,NA,TGTGCCAGCAGTTCAACAGGGTGGGGGAACACCGGGGAGCTGTTTTTT,CASSSTGWGNTGELFF
TRBV28,TRBJ1-5,many,NA,TGTGCCAGCAGTTTTTCGCAGGCTCAGCCCCAGCATTTT,CASSFSQAQPQHF
TRBV18,TRBJ2-7,few,NA,TGTGCCAGCTCCCCTAGGAGGGACGAGATCTACGAGCAGTACTTC,CASSPRRDEIYEQYF
TRBV19,TRBJ1-5,NA,NA,TGTGCCAGTAGTATGGGACGGTGGGGGATAAATAGCAATCAGCCCCAGCATTTT,CASSMGRWGINSNQPQHF
TRBV13,TRBJ2-3,few,NA,TGTGCCAGCAGATTCGCTGGGGGCACCTTTCCAGATACGCAGTATTTT,CASRFAGGTFPDTQYF
TRBV7-9,TRBJ1-5,NA,TRBD1,TGTGCCAGCAGCTTGGTACTAACCGGGACAGAGGGCAATCAGCCCCAGCATTTT,CASSLVLTGTEGNQPQHF
TRBV30,TRBJ1-3,many,NA,TGTGCCTGGACCCCCGGGGGAAACACCATATATTTT,CAWTPGGNTIYF
TRBV28,TRBJ1-1,NA,NA,TGTGCCAGCACTATCTCCCGACAGGACACTGAAGCTTTCTTT,CASTISRQDTEAFF
TRBV20-1,TRBJ1-5,few,NA,TGCAGTGCTCGGACTGGGGCGAGGGAACAGCCCCAGCATTTT,CSARTGAREQPQHF
TRBV7-9,TRBJ2-5,many,TRBD1,TGTGCCAGCAGCACGCGCGACAGGGGGCAAGAGACCCAGTACTTC,CASSTRDRGQETQYF
TRBV28,TRBJ1-5,many,TRBD1,TGTGCCAGCCGCCTAAGACCGGGACAGGGCAGTCGTTCGCTTGGTCAGCCCCAGCATTTT,CASRLRPGQGSRSLGQPQHF
TRBV5-8,TRBJ1-5,few,NA,TGTGCCAGCAGCTTGGGCACCGAAGGTCAGCCCCAGCATTTT,CASSLGTEGQPQHF
TRBV3-1,TRBJ1-5,NA,NA,TGTGCCAGCAGCCAAGAGTTTGATCAGCCCCAGCATTTT,CASSQEFDQPQHF
TRBV28,TRBJ1-3,many,NA,TGTGCCAGCAAATCTGCCGGAGATGAGGACACCATATATTTT,CASKSAGDEDTIYF
TRBV5-1,TRBJ1-1,NA,NA,TGCGCCAGTAACCAGGTTGGCGACACTGAAGCTTTCTTT,CASNQVGDTEAFF
TRBV7-2,TRBJ2-5,few,NA,TGTGCCAGCAGACAGACCGGCACGGAGACCCAGTACTTC,CASRQTGTETQYF
TRBV19,TRBJ1-1,NA,NA,TGTGCCAGTTGCTACAGGGCAAACACTGAAGCTTTCTTT,CASCYRANTEAFF
TRBV6-1,TRBJ1-2,NA,NA,TGTGCCAGCAGCCGATCGGCCGATGGCTACACCTTC,CASSRSADGYTF
TRBV28,TRBJ2-7,NA,TRBD1,TGTGCCAGCAGTCCAACACAGACAGGGGCCCCCTACGAGCAGTACTTC,CASSPTQTGAPYEQYF
TRBV28,TRBJ2-3,once,NA,TGTGCCAGCAGTTTGTCGGCATTGGCAGATACGCAGTATTTT,CASSLSALADTQYF
TRBV28,TRBJ2-3,few,NA,TGTGCCAGCAGTTTTGGGACGCGTACGCAGTATTTT,CASSFGTRTQYF